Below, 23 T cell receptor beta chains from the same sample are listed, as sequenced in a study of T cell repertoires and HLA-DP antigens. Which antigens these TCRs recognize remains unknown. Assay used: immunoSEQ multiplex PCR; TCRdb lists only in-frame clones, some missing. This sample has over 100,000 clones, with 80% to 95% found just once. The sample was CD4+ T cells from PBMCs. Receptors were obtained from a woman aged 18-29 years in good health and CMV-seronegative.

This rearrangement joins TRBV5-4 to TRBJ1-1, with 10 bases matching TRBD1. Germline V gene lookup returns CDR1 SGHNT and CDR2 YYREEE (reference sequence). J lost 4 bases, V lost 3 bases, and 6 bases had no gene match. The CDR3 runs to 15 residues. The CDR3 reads CASSYAGTGATEAFF. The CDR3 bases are TGTGCCAGCAGCTACGCCGGGACAGGGGCCACTGAAGCTTTCTTT.

CDR3 protein: CASRRTGWHTEAFF. CDR3 nucleotide sequence: TGTGCCAGCAGGCGGACAGGGTGGCACACTGAAGCTTTCTTT. This chain uses TRBV28 with TRBJ1-1; 8 positions agree with TRBD1. The germline V gene has CDR1 MDHEN and CDR2 SYDVKM. The CDR3 is made up of 14 amino acids. V was pared by 6 bases and J by 3 bases, with 6 bases of the junction left unmatched.

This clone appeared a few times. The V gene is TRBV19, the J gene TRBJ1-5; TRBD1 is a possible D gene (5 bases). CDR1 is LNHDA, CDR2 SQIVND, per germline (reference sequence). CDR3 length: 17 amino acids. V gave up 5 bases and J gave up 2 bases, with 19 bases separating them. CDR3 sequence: CASSFNRGPGGNQPQHF. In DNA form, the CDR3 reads TGTGCCAGTAGTTTCAATCGGGGCCCCGGAGGCAATCAGCCCCAGCATTTT.

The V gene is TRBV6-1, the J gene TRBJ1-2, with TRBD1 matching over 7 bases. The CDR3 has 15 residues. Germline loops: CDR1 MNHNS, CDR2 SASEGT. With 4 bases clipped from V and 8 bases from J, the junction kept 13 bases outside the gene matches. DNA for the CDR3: TGTGCCAGCAGTGGCTCGGACAGGCTAACACGAGGCTACACCTTC. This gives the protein CASSGSDRLTRGYTF.

CDR3: CASSYVAIWEETQYF. The CDR3 DNA is TGTGCCAGCAGTTATGTTGCTATCTGGGAAGAGACCCAGTACTTC. The rearrangement links TRBV6-6 to TRBJ2-5, with no clear D. CDR1 is MNHNY and CDR2 is SVGAGI in the germline V gene (reference sequence). The CDR3 has 15 residues. V was cut by 3 bases and J by 3 bases, with 14 bases left in between.

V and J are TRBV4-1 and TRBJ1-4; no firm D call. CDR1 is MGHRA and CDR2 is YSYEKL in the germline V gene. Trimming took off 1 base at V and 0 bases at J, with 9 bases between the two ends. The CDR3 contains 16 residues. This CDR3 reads CASSQGHFATNEKLFF. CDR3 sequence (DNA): TGCGCCAGCAGCCAAGGACACTTCGCAACTAATGAAAAACTGTTTTTT.

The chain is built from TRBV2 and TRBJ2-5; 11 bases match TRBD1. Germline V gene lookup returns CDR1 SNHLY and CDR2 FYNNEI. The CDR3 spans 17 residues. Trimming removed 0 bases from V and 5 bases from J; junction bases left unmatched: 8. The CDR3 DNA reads TGTGCCAGCAGTGAAGCCCGGACAGGGGGCGGGCGGGAGACCCAGTACTTC. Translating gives CASSEARTGGGRETQYF. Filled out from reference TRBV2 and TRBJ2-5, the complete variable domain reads EPEVTQTPSHQVTQMGQEVILRCVPISNHLYFYWYRQILGQKVEFLVSFYNNEISEKSEIFDDQFSVERPDGSNFTLKIRSTKLEDSAMYFCASSEARTGGGRETQYFGPGTRLLVL.

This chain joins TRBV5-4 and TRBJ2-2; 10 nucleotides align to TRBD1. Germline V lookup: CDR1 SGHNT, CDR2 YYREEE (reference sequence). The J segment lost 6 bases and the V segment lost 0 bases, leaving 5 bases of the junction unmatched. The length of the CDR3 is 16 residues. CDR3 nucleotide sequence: TGTGCCAGCAGCTTGGGGGGACAGGGGCAGGCCGGGGAGCTGTTTTTT. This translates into CASSLGGQGQAGELFF. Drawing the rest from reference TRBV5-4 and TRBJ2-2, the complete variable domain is ETGVTQSPTHLIKTRGQQVTLRCSSQSGHNTVSWYQQALGQGPQFIFQYYREEENGRGNFPPRFSGLQFPNYSSELNVNALELDDSALYLCASSLGGQGQAGELFFGEGSRLTVL.

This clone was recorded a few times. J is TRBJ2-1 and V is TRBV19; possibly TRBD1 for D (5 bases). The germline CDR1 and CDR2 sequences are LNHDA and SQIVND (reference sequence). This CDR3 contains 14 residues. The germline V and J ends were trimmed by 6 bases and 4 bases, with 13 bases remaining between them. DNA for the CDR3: TGTGCCAGTAGACCACTCGACAGATACAATGAGCAGTTCTTC. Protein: CASRPLDRYNEQFF.

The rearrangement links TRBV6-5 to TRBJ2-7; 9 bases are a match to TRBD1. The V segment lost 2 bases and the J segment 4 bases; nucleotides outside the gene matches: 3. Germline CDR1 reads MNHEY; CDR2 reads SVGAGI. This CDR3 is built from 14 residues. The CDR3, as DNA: TGTGCCAGCAGTTACCCGGGACAGGGTTACGAGCAGTACTTC. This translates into CASSYPGQGYEQYF.

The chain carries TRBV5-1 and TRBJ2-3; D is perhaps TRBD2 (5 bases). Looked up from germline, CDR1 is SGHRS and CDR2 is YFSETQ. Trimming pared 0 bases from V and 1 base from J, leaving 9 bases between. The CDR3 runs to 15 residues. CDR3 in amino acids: CASSLGVLGTDTQYF. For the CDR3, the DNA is TGCGCCAGCAGCTTGGGGGTACTAGGCACAGATACGCAGTATTTT.

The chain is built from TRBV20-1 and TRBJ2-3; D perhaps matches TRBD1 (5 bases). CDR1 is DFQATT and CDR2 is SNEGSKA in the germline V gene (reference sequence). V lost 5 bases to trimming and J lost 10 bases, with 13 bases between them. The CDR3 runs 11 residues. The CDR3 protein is CSAASGKAQYF. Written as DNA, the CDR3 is TGCAGTGCTGCGTCAGGGAAGGCGCAGTATTTT.

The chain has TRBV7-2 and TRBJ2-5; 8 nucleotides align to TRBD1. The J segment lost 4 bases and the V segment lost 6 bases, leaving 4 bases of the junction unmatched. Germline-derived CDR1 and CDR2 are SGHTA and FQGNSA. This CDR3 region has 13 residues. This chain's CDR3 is CASRPGGRETQYF. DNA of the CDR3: TGTGCCAGCAGACCAGGGGGCCGAGAGACCCAGTACTTC.

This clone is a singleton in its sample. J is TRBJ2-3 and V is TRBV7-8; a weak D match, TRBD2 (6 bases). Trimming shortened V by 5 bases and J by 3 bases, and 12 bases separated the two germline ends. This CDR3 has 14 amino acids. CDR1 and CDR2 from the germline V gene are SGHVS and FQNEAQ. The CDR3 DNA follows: TGTGCCAGCAGCCCACTAGCTTCTACAGATACGCAGTATTTT. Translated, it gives CASSPLASTDTQYF. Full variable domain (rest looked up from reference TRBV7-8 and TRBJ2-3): GAGVSQSPRYKVAKRGQDVALRCDPISGHVSLFWYQQALGQGPEFLTYFQNEAQLDKSGLPSDRFFAERPEGSVSTLKIQRTQQEDSAVYLCASSPLASTDTQYFGPGTRLTVL.

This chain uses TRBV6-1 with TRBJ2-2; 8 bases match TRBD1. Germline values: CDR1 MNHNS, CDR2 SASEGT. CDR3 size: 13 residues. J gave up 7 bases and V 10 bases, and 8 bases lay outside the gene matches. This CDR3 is CAMPTGVNGELFF. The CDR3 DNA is TGTGCCATGCCGACAGGGGTAAACGGGGAGCTGTTTTTT.

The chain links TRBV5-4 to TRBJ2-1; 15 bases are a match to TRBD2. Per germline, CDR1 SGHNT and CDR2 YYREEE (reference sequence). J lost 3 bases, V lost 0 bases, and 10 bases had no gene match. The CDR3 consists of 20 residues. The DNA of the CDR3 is TGTGCCAGCAGCTTGGCCTCAGGACTAGCGGGAGGGAGATTCTACAATGAGCAGTTCTTC. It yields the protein CASSLASGLAGGRFYNEQFF.

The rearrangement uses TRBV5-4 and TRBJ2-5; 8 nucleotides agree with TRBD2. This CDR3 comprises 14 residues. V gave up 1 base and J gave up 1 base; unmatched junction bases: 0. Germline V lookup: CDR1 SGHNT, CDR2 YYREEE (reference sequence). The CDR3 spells CASSLTSGQETQYF. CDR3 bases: TGTGCCAGCAGCTTGACTAGCGGCCAAGAGACCCAGTACTTC.

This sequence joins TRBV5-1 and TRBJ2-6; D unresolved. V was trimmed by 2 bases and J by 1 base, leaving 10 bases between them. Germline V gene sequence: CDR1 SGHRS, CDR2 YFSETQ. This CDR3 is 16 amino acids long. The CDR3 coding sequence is TGCGCCAGCAGCTTTTCCCCGGGTTCTGGGGCCAACGTCCTGACTTTC. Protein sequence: CASSFSPGSGANVLTF.

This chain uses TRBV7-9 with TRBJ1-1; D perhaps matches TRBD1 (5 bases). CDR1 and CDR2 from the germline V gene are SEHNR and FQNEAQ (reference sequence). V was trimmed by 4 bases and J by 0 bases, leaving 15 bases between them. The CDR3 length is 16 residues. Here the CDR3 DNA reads TGTGCCAGCAGCTCTGACCCGGGACTTATGAACACTGAAGCTTTCTTT. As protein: CASSSDPGLMNTEAFF.

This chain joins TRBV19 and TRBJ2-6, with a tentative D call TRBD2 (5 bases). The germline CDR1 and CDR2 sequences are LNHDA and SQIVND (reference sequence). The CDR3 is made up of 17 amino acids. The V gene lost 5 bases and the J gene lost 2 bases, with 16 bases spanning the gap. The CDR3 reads CASSPRGGLAGANVLTF. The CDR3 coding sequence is TGTGCCAGTAGTCCACGAGGAGGCCTGGCTGGGGCCAACGTCCTGACTTTC.

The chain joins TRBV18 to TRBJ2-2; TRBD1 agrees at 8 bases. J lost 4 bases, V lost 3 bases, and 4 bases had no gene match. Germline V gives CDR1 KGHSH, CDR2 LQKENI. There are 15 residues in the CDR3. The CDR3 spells CASSPGTGGTGELFF. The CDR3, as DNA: TGTGCCAGCTCACCGGGAACAGGGGGCACCGGGGAGCTGTTTTTT.

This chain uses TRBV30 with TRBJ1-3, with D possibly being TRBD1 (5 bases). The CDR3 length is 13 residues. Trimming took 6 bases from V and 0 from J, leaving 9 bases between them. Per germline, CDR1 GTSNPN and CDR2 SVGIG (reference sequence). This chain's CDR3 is CACSRDSGNTIYF. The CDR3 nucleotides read TGTGCCTGTTCCAGGGACTCTGGAAACACCATATATTTT. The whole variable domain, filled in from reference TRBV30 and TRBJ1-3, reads SQTIHQWPATLVQPVGSPLSLECTVEGTSNPNLYWYRQAAGRGLQLLFYSVGIGQISSEVPQNLSASRPQDRQFILSSKKLLLSDSGFYLCACSRDSGNTIYFGEGSWLTVV.

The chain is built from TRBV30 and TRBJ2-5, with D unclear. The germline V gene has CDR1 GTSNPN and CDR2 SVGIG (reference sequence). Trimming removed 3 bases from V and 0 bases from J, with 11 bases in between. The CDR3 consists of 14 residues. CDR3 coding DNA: TGTGCCTGGAGGGGAACAGTTAACCAAGAGACCCAGTACTTC. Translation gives CAWRGTVNQETQYF. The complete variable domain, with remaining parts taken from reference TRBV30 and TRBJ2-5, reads SQTIHQWPATLVQPVGSPLSLECTVEGTSNPNLYWYRQAAGRGLQLLFYSVGIGQISSEVPQNLSASRPQDRQFILSSKKLLLSDSGFYLCAWRGTVNQETQYFGPGTRLLVL.